Listed here are 32 T cell receptor beta chains from one sample, sequenced in a study of blood T cell repertoires in COVID-19. The table came from immunoSEQ multiplex PCR; TCRdb's copy has only in-frame clones and leaves some out. The sample has some 11,000 clones; around 90% are singletons. Input material: peripheral blood. The receptors derive from an older woman with active COVID-19.

The gene calls are TRBV28 and TRBJ2-7; 9 bases are shared with TRBD2. Germline loops: CDR1 MDHEN, CDR2 SYDVKM. V shed 5 bases and J 4 bases; nucleotides not matched to a gene: 6. The CDR3 totals 14 residues. CDR3 coding DNA: TGTGCCAGCAGTATAGCGGGAGTGTCGTACGAGCAGTACTTC. This gives the protein CASSIAGVSYEQYF.

Only a few counts were recorded for this clone. This CDR3 reads CASTDTDSGGNTIYF. In nucleotides, the CDR3 is TGTGCCAGCACCGACACCGACAGTGGAGGAAACACCATATATTTT. The chain employs TRBV6-6 and TRBJ1-3; possibly TRBD1 for D (5 bases). CDR1 is MNHNY and CDR2 is SVGAGI in the germline V gene (reference sequence). This CDR3 has 15 amino acids. Trimming stripped 7 bases from V and 4 bases from J, with 17 bases between.

The chain carries TRBV28 and TRBJ1-1; D unclear. Germline CDR1 is MDHEN and CDR2 is SYDVKM. V was trimmed by 3 bases and J by 4 bases, leaving 12 bases between them. This CDR3 is built from 14 residues. The CDR3 region is CASSFGRRFTEAFF. Here the CDR3 DNA reads TGTGCCAGCAGTTTCGGCCGGAGGTTCACTGAAGCTTTCTTT.

The rearrangement joins TRBV7-2 to TRBJ2-5; 9 bases align to TRBD2. The CDR3 is made up of 16 amino acids. The V gene's germline CDR1 is SGHTA and CDR2 FQGNSA. The J segment lost 0 bases and the V segment lost 1 base, leaving 3 bases of the junction unmatched. CDR3 loop: CASSLELAGYQETQYF. In nucleotides, the CDR3 is TGTGCCAGCAGCTTAGAGCTAGCGGGGTACCAAGAGACCCAGTACTTC.

CDR3 nucleotides: TGTGCCAGTAGTATTCTGACTAGCGGGACCCACGAGCAGTACTTC. Amino acids: CASSILTSGTHEQYF. The rearrangement uses TRBV19 and TRBJ2-7; 11 bases agree with TRBD2. Germline CDR1 LNHDA, CDR2 SQIVND (reference sequence). Trimming at V came to 3 bases and at J to 5 bases, leaving 6 bases not matched to a gene. The CDR3 spans 15 residues.

The chain recombines TRBV18 with TRBJ2-2; 7 bases line up with TRBD1. CDR3 length: 15 amino acids. The ends lost 5 bases at V and 6 bases at J; junction bases unmatched: 9. CDR1 is KGHSH, CDR2 LQKENI, per germline. In DNA form, the CDR3 reads TGTGCCAGCTCAAGACTACAGGGGACCGCCGGGGAGCTGTTTTTT. Its translation: CASSRLQGTAGELFF.

The chain links TRBV5-1 to TRBJ1-6; D uncertain. The CDR3 runs to 15 residues. V dropped 0 bases and J dropped 10 bases, with 14 bases sitting between them. CDR1 and CDR2 (germline): SGHRS, YFSETQ. Here the CDR3 DNA reads TGCGCCAGCAGCTTGGCCGGGATTCGTAGGTCACCCCTCCACTTT. It specifies CASSLAGIRRSPLHF.

This clone was picked up a small number of times. This chain uses TRBV30 with TRBJ1-6; the D is unclear. CDR1 is GTSNPN, CDR2 SVGIG, per germline (reference sequence). Trimming removed 3 bases from V and 13 bases from J, with 10 bases in between. CDR3 length: 11 amino acids. The CDR3 loop reads CAWSGGFPLHF. The DNA of the CDR3 is TGTGCCTGGAGCGGAGGGTTCCCCCTCCACTTT.

The V call is TRBV7-8, the J call TRBJ2-7; maybe TRBD1 (6 bases). V lost 5 bases and J lost 1, with 12 bases in between. The length of the CDR3 is 14 residues. Per the germline V gene, CDR1 is SGHVS and CDR2 is FQNEAQ. For the CDR3, the DNA is TGTGCCAGCAGCCTCCGGGACATATCCTACGAGCAGTACTTC. It encodes CASSLRDISYEQYF. Full variable domain (outside the CDR3, taken from reference TRBV7-8 and TRBJ2-7): GAGVSQSPRYKVAKRGQDVALRCDPISGHVSLFWYQQALGQGPEFLTYFQNEAQLDKSGLPSDRFFAERPEGSVSTLKIQRTQQEDSAVYLCASSLRDISYEQYFGPGTRLTVT.

The chain recombines TRBV4-1 with TRBJ2-2; TRBD2 agrees at 8 bases. The CDR3 loop spans 16 amino acids. V lost 2 bases to trimming and J lost 2 bases; unmatched junction nucleotides: 4. Germline CDR1 and CDR2: MGHRA and YSYEKL. For the CDR3, the DNA is TGCGCCAGCAGCCAAACTAGCGGCTTTAACACCGGGGAGCTGTTTTTT. Translated, it gives CASSQTSGFNTGELFF.

This clone is a singleton in its sample. The J gene is TRBJ2-3, the V gene TRBV5-6; 10 nucleotides line up with TRBD2. V was clipped by 1 base and J by 3 bases; unmatched bases: 2. Germline CDR1 is SGHDT and CDR2 is YYEEEE. The CDR3 totals 15 residues. The CDR3 region is CASSLRAGGTDTQYF. The CDR3, as DNA: TGTGCCAGCAGCTTGAGAGCGGGAGGGACAGATACGCAGTATTTT.

V gene TRBV6-1 combines with J gene TRBJ1-5; unclear D gene. Trimming left V 3 bases short and J 0 bases short, with 12 bases between. This CDR3 contains 16 residues. CDR1 MNHNS and CDR2 SASEGT come from the germline V gene. The CDR3 nucleotides read TGTGCCAGCAGTGAGGAGGCAAACTATAGCAATCAGCCCCAGCATTTT. Residues: CASSEEANYSNQPQHF.

The J gene is TRBJ2-7, the V gene TRBV3-1 (or the pseudogene TRBV3-2); tentative D call: TRBD2 (5 bases). The CDR3 contains 15 residues. The V end was cut by 3 bases, the J end by 0 bases, with 12 bases between. CDR1 is LGHDT, CDR2 YNNKEL, per germline (reference sequence). The CDR3 nucleotides are TGTGCCAGCAGCCATTGTGTACGGGGCTCCTACGAGCAGTACTTC. It specifies CASSHCVRGSYEQYF.

The chain recombines TRBV7-6 with TRBJ2-1, with 10 nucleotides matching TRBD2. The CDR3 totals 16 residues. V was pared by 1 base and J by 14 bases, with 14 bases of the junction left unmatched. Germline V lookup: CDR1 SGHVS, CDR2 FNYEAQ. CDR3 sequence reads: CASSLGGQGLAGVEFF. Written as DNA, the CDR3 is TGTGCCAGCAGCTTAGGTGGCCAGGGTCTAGCGGGAGTAGAGTTCTTC.

This clone appeared a single time. The chain combines TRBV7-8 with TRBJ2-7, with D possibly matching TRBD1 (6 bases). The V gene's germline CDR1 is SGHVS and CDR2 FQNEAQ. Trimming cost V 6 bases and J 5 bases, with 14 bases left between them. This CDR3 contains 13 residues. CDR3 sequence (DNA): TGTGCCAGCAGTGGCGCGAAGGGGGACGAGCAGTACTTC. Translating it yields CASSGAKGDEQYF.

This chain connects TRBV28 to TRBJ2-7; a possible D gene is TRBD1 (7 bases). Looked up from germline, CDR1 is MDHEN and CDR2 is SYDVKM. V was trimmed by 6 bases and J by 0 bases, leaving 12 bases between them. There are 14 residues in the CDR3. This chain's CDR3 is CASRPGGSSYEQYF. CDR3 sequence (DNA): TGTGCCAGCAGACCAGGGGGGAGCTCCTACGAGCAGTACTTC.

The V gene is TRBV27, the J gene TRBJ2-7; D unclear. The CDR3 loop spans 15 amino acids. Trimming stripped 0 bases from V and 1 base from J, with 10 bases between. CDR1 and CDR2 (germline): MNHEY, SMNVEV (reference sequence). The CDR3 loop reads CASSLSLSRSYEQYF. The CDR3 nucleotides read TGTGCCAGCAGTTTATCCCTAAGTCGTTCCTACGAGCAGTACTTC.

The chain links TRBV27 to TRBJ2-7, with 11 bases identical to TRBD2. The junction had 3 bases not matched to a gene; V was cut back by 4 bases and J by 1 base. Germline V gene sequence: CDR1 MNHEY, CDR2 SMNVEV (reference sequence). The CDR3 is made up of 15 amino acids. DNA for the CDR3: TGTGCCAGCAGTTCAAGACTAGCGGGATCCTACGAGCAGTACTTC. Protein sequence: CASSSRLAGSYEQYF.

This chain uses TRBV7-2 with TRBJ2-7; 9 nucleotides match TRBD1. This CDR3 has 15 residues. Germline V lookup: CDR1 SGHTA, CDR2 FQGNSA. Trimming at V came to 1 base and at J to 3 bases, leaving 4 bases not matched to a gene. The CDR3 region has the DNA TGTGCCAGCAGCTTAGGGGGACAGGGAAACTACGAGCAGTACTTC. It yields the protein CASSLGGQGNYEQYF.

The J gene is TRBJ2-3, the V gene TRBV7-3, with 8 bases identical to TRBD2. V lost 0 bases and J lost 0; bases outside the gene matches: 2. CDR1 SGHTA and CDR2 FQGTGA come from the germline V gene. This CDR3 spans 16 amino acids. The CDR3 coding sequence is TGTGCCAGCAGCTTAACGCCTAGCGGGAGCACAGATACGCAGTATTTT. Residues: CASSLTPSGSTDTQYF.

This rearrangement joins TRBV5-5 to TRBJ2-7; tentatively, D is TRBD2 (5 bases). Trimming pared 3 bases from V and 0 bases from J, leaving 13 bases between. Germline assignment: CDR1 SGHKS and CDR2 YYEKEE (reference sequence). This CDR3 is 15 amino acids long. CDR3 nucleotide sequence: TGTGCCAGCAGCTATTCAGCGGTACTCTCCTACGAGCAGTACTTC. The encoded protein is CASSYSAVLSYEQYF. Supplemented by reference TRBV5-5 and TRBJ2-7, the full variable domain reads DAGVTQSPTHLIKTRGQQVTLRCSPISGHKSVSWYQQVLGQGPQFIFQYYEKEERGRGNFPDRFSARQFPNYSSELNVNALLLGDSALYLCASSYSAVLSYEQYFGPGTRLTVT.

This clone has a single count. The genes are TRBV9 and TRBJ2-3; 13 positions match TRBD2. Germline trimming cut 4 bases from V and 4 bases from J; bases unmatched to any gene: 6. The CDR3 runs to 16 residues. Looked up from germline, CDR1 is SGDLS and CDR2 is YYNGEE. CDR3 residues: CASSKGLAGASDTQYF. In DNA form, the CDR3 reads TGTGCCAGCAGCAAAGGACTAGCGGGAGCTTCAGATACGCAGTATTTT. The whole variable domain, remainder taken from reference TRBV9 and TRBJ2-3, is DSGVTQTPKHLITATGQRVTLRCSPRSGDLSVYWYQQSLDQGLQFLIQYYNGEERAKGNILERFSAQQFPDLHSELNLSSLELGDSALYFCASSKGLAGASDTQYFGPGTRLTVL.

V and J are TRBV7-7 and TRBJ1-4, with no clear D. The V gene's germline CDR1 is SSHAT and CDR2 FNYEAQ (reference sequence). Trimming cost V 5 bases and J 3 bases, with 7 bases left between them. The CDR3 consists of 13 residues. The CDR3 nucleotides read TGTGCCAGCAGCCCCCGTCCTAATGAAAAACTGTTTTTT. Amino acids: CASSPRPNEKLFF.

This rearrangement joins TRBV4-3 to TRBJ1-5; D ambiguous. Germline V CDR1 and CDR2: LGHNA, YSLEER. This CDR3 is 13 amino acids long. V was pared by 1 base and J by 3 bases, with 4 bases between. The CDR3 reads CASSQGYNQPQHF. The DNA of the CDR3 is TGCGCCAGCAGCCAAGGCTACAATCAGCCCCAGCATTTT.

This chain links TRBV6-5 with TRBJ2-1; 11 bases map to TRBD2. This CDR3 comprises 15 residues. V lost 6 bases to trimming and J lost 6 bases; unmatched junction nucleotides: 7. CDR1 is MNHEY and CDR2 is SVGAGI in the germline V gene. Written as DNA, the CDR3 is TGTGCCAGCAGCTCCGGGACTAGCGGAGGCAATGAGCAGTTCTTC. This encodes CASSSGTSGGNEQFF.

V and J are TRBV3-1 (or the pseudogene TRBV3-2) and TRBJ2-3; no reliable D call. Germline lookup yields CDR1 LGHDT and CDR2 YNNKEL (reference sequence). V lost 1 base to trimming and J lost 1 base, with 21 bases between them. This CDR3 contains 19 residues. The CDR3 coding sequence is TGTGCCAGCAGCCAAGTCGCGGCCCGAAGTCCGAATTGCACAGATACGCAGTATTTT. Protein product: CASSQVAARSPNCTDTQYF.

This rearrangement joins TRBV7-3 to TRBJ1-3, with D uncertain. The CDR3 sequence is 12 residues long. Germline CDR1 reads SGHTA; CDR2 reads FQGTGA. Trimming removed 5 bases from V and 3 bases from J, with 5 bases in between. CDR3 coding DNA: TGTGCCAGCAGCCCGGGTGGAAACACCATATATTTT. It translates to CASSPGGNTIYF.

The chain links TRBV29-1 to TRBJ2-5, with D possibly being TRBD1 (5 bases). V gave up 4 bases and J gave up 2 bases, with 8 bases separating them. Germline-derived CDR1 and CDR2 are SQVTM and ANQGSEA. The CDR3 has 12 amino acids. Here the CDR3 reads CSVGAGQETQYF. The DNA of the CDR3 is TGCAGCGTTGGGGCAGGGCAAGAGACCCAGTACTTC. Full variable domain (outside the CDR3, taken from reference TRBV29-1 and TRBJ2-5): SAVISQKPSRDICQRGTSLTIQCQVDSQVTMMFWYRQQPGQSLTLIATANQGSEATYESGFVIDKFPISRPNLTFSTLTVSNMSPEDSSIYLCSVGAGQETQYFGPGTRLLVL.

DNA for the CDR3: TGCGCCAGCAGCTTGGATAGCGGGCCCACAGATACGCAGTATTTT. Translated: CASSLDSGPTDTQYF. This chain links TRBV5-1 with TRBJ2-3; 7 nucleotides agree with TRBD2. The germline V gene has CDR1 SGHRS and CDR2 YFSETQ. The length of the CDR3 is 15 residues. J lost 2 bases, V lost 0 bases, and 3 bases had no gene match.

The CDR3: CASSFGTSSYNEQFF. The CDR3 nucleotides are TGTGCCAGCAGCTTTGGGACTAGCTCCTACAATGAGCAGTTCTTC. This chain links TRBV11-3 with TRBJ2-1; 8 positions agree with TRBD2. V lost 3 bases to trimming and J lost 0 bases; unmatched junction nucleotides: 1. The CDR3 has 15 amino acids. Per the germline V gene, CDR1 is SGHNT and CDR2 is YENEEA.

The sample holds a few counts of this clone. This sequence joins TRBV5-4 and TRBJ1-3, with D uncertain. Trimming took 4 bases from V and 2 from J, leaving 13 bases between them. CDR1 is SGHNT and CDR2 is YYREEE in the germline V gene (reference sequence). This CDR3 is 15 amino acids long. The CDR3 reads CASSATPLTGNTIYF. CDR3 nucleotide sequence: TGTGCCAGCAGCGCAACTCCGCTGACTGGAAACACCATATATTTT.

This clone has a single count. The rearrangement links TRBV10-3 to TRBJ2-3; D is possibly TRBD2 (6 bases). The CDR3 runs 17 residues. Germline-derived CDR1 and CDR2 are ENHRY and SYGVKD. V was clipped by 2 bases and J by 5 bases, with 20 bases between them. The CDR3 nucleotides are TGTGCCATCAGTGAGAGGGTGCGGGGCCCCCTTGGAGATACGCAGTATTTT. This codes for CAISERVRGPLGDTQYF.